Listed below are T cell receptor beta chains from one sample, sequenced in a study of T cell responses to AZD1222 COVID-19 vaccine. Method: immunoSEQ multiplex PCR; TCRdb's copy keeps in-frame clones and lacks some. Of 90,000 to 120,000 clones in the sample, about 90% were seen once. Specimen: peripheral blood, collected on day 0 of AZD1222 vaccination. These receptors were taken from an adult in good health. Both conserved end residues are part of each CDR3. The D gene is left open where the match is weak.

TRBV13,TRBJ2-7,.,CASTLSSGQRAEQYF
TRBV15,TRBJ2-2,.,CATSRDRDPEIPNTGELFF
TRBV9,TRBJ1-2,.,CASSAPPGGYTF
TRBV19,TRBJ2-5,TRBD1,CASNNRGRDARETQYF
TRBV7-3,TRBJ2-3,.,CASSAGTSTDTQYF
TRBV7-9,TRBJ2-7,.,CASSSLPTYEQYF
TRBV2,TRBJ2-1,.,CASRRTRQATYNEQFF
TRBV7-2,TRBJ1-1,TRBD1,CASSVTGATEAFF
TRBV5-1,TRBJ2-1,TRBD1,CASSLQGTNNEQFF
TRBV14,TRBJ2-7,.,CASSARSGYEQYF
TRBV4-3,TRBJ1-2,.,CASSQVEGGRGYTF
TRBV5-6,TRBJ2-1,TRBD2,CASSLLAGVEQFF
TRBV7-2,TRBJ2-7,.,CASSLPGPRSYEQYF
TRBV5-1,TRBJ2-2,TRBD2,CASDERGFWKNTGELFF
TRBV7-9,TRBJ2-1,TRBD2,CASSLAGTSSCNEQFF
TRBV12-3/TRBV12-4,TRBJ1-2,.,CASTLSHYGYTF
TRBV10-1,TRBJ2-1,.,CAGENREAYNEQFF
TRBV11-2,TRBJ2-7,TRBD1,CASSPGQGAPYEQYF
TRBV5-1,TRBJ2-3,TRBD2,CASSLGGGAQADTQYF
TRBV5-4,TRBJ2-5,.,CASSPERAYQETQYF
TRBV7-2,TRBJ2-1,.,CASSSPGGSGAYNEQFF
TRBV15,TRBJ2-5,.,CATSRGWDGGATQETQYF
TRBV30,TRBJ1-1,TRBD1,CASSGRDSGTNTEAFF
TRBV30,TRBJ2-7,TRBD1,CAWSGGTGGSYEQYF
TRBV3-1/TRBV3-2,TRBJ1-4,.,CASRGLGEKLFF
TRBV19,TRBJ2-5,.,CASSISAVGRETQYF
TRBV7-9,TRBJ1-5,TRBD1,CASSLGQGVVGQPQHF
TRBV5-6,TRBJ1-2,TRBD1,CASSLLQQGNGYTF
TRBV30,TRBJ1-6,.,CAWTSGDSPLHF
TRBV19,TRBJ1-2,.,CASISGPKGRYGYTF
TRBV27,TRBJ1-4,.,CASSDIPPGPLPRIRNEKLFF
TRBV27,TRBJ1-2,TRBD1,CASSPPGGVGAVYGYTF
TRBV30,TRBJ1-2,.,CAWSVQYRNYGYTF
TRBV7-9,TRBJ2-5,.,CASSLGWGAEETQYF
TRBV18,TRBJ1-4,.,CASSPWVEATNEKLFF
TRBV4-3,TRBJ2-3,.,CASSQDFQLVSVTDTQYF
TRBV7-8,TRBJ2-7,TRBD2,CASSPGGEPYEQYF